The 20 T cell receptor beta chains presented below share a single source sample, sequenced in a study of blood T cell repertoires in COVID-19. Assay: immunoSEQ multiplex PCR; the TCRdb copy retains only in-frame clones and omits some. This table has about 340,000 clones, more than 90% appearing once. The sample taken for sequencing was PBMCs or T cells enriched from blood (not recorded which). Receptors were obtained from a woman aged 25-40 years who had recovered from COVID-19.

The chain carries TRBV7-2 and TRBJ1-4; D is ambiguous. Trimming left V 3 bases short and J 0 bases short, with 11 bases between. Germline lookup yields CDR1 SGHTA and CDR2 FQGNSA. The CDR3 length is 16 residues. CDR3 sequence reads: CASSFTGLATNEKLFF. In DNA form, the CDR3 reads TGTGCCAGCAGCTTTACGGGGTTAGCAACTAATGAAAAACTGTTTTTT. The whole variable domain, remainder taken from reference TRBV7-2 and TRBJ1-4, is GAGVSQSPSNKVTEKGKDVELRCDPISGHTALYWYRQSLGQGLEFLIYFQGNSAPDKSGLPSDRFSAERTGGSVSTLTIQRTQQEDSAVYLCASSFTGLATNEKLFFGSGTQLSVL.

V is TRBV19 and J is TRBJ1-1; the match to TRBD1 covers 11 bases. Germline CDR1 LNHDA, CDR2 SQIVND (reference sequence). The CDR3 loop spans 15 amino acids. The trim removed 5 bases at V and 11 bases at J, leaving 13 bases unmatched. The CDR3 DNA sequence: TGTGCCAGTAGTGCCCAGGACAGGGGGCCATACGGGGCTTTCTTT. It encodes CASSAQDRGPYGAFF.

The chain recombines TRBV5-1 with TRBJ2-2, with TRBD1 matching over 9 bases. J lost 4 bases, V lost 4 bases, and 5 bases had no gene match. CDR3 length: 15 amino acids. Germline-derived CDR1 and CDR2 are SGHRS and YFSETQ. CDR3 sequence reads: CASSEGTGITGELFF. DNA of the CDR3: TGCGCCAGCAGCGAAGGGACAGGGATCACCGGGGAGCTGTTTTTT.

The chain employs TRBV18 and TRBJ1-1; TRBD1 matches at 7 bases. Germline assignment: CDR1 KGHSH and CDR2 LQKENI. The CDR3 has 17 residues. V lost 2 bases, J lost 2 bases, and 11 bases stayed unmatched. This chain's CDR3 is CASSPRQGGYINTEAFF. The CDR3 nucleotides read TGTGCCAGCTCACCAAGGCAGGGGGGATATATAAACACTGAAGCTTTCTTT.

The chain employs TRBV12-3 or TRBV12-4 and TRBJ1-2; D gene ambiguous. Trimming stripped 7 bases from V and 4 bases from J, with 10 bases between. The CDR3 is made up of 12 amino acids. CDR3 region: CASNGGSYGYTF. The CDR3 DNA sequence: TGTGCCAGCAATGGCGGGTCCTATGGCTACACCTTC.

V usage is TRBV6-5 and J usage is TRBJ1-2, with D tentatively TRBD1 (5 bases). CDR3 length: 14 residues. In germline, CDR1 is MNHEY, CDR2 SVGAGI. The ends were cut back, 6 bases at V and 6 bases at J, with 17 bases in the middle. CDR3 sequence (DNA): TGTGCCAGCAGCGACCCGGGGGTCCGCGATGGCTACACCTTC. Protein product: CASSDPGVRDGYTF.

The chain couples TRBV3-1 (or the pseudogene TRBV3-2) to TRBJ2-2; D is unresolved. Trimming left V 1 base short and J 3 bases short, with 18 bases between. CDR1 is LGHDT and CDR2 is YNNKEL in the germline V gene (reference sequence). The length of the CDR3 is 18 residues. The CDR3 here is CASSQGQARYPDTGELFF. CDR3 coding DNA: TGTGCCAGCAGCCAAGGCCAAGCTAGGTACCCCGACACCGGGGAGCTGTTTTTT.

The chain links TRBV6-2 or TRBV6-3 to TRBJ2-3; 10 bases fit TRBD2. V shed 2 bases, J shed 2 bases, and the junction held 7 bases outside the gene matches. The CDR3 consists of 17 residues. Germline V gene data show CDR1 as MNHEY and CDR2 as SVGEGT. The CDR3 reads CASSYGYSGRSTDTQYF. The CDR3 coding sequence is TGTGCCAGCAGTTACGGCTATAGCGGGAGGTCCACAGATACGCAGTATTTT.

V usage is TRBV29-1 and J usage is TRBJ1-4, with a possible D match to TRBD1 (5 bases). The CDR3 extends over 13 amino acids. Germline V CDR1 and CDR2: SQVTM, ANQGSEA. V lost 0 bases and J lost 10, with 12 bases in between. The CDR3 bases are TGCAGCGTTGAAGAGTTACGGCAGGGAAAACTGTTTTTT. It codes for CSVEELRQGKLFF.

The genes are TRBV11-3 and TRBJ2-3; a possible D gene is TRBD2 (5 bases). This CDR3 region has 17 residues. Trimming stripped 0 bases from V and 2 bases from J, with 15 bases between. The germline V gene has CDR1 SGHNT and CDR2 YENEEA. CDR3 DNA: TGTGCCAGCAGCTTAGATTTTCAAGCGGTTCCCACAGATACGCAGTATTTT. Amino acid sequence: CASSLDFQAVPTDTQYF.

The V and J genes are TRBV7-9 and TRBJ1-4; D is possibly TRBD1 (6 bases). CDR3 length: 12 residues. Germline V lookup: CDR1 SEHNR, CDR2 FQNEAQ (reference sequence). The V end was cut by 8 bases, the J end by 8 bases, with 12 bases between. In DNA form, the CDR3 reads TGTGCCAGCTCGACCGGGACAGAAAAACTGTTTTTT. Its protein is CASSTGTEKLFF.

The rearrangement links TRBV10-3 to TRBJ2-2, with D maybe TRBD2 (7 bases). From germline, CDR1 is ENHRY and CDR2 SYGVKD. Trimming cost V 10 bases and J 4 bases, with 19 bases left between them. The CDR3 is 15 residues long. CDR3 loop: CATLGMGGPTGELFF. CDR3 sequence (DNA): TGTGCCACCCTCGGGATGGGGGGGCCCACCGGGGAGCTGTTTTTT.

The chain recombines TRBV24-1 with TRBJ2-5, with 9 bases fitting TRBD1. The ends lost 11 bases at V and 3 bases at J; junction bases unmatched: 3. The V gene's germline CDR1 is KGHDR and CDR2 SFDVKD. The CDR3 sequence is 12 residues long. The CDR3 region has the DNA TGTGCCAGCAGGACAGGGGAAGAGACCCAGTACTTC. Translating gives CASRTGEETQYF.

V is TRBV27 and J is TRBJ2-7, with 11 bases lining up with TRBD2. The CDR3 runs to 13 residues. V trimming: 7 bases; J trimming: 5 bases; junction bases outside the gene matches: 4. CDR1 is MNHEY and CDR2 is SMNVEV in the germline V gene (reference sequence). The chain's CDR3 is CASTTSGSDEQYF. DNA of the CDR3: TGTGCCAGCACCACTAGCGGGAGCGACGAGCAGTACTTC.

A few counts support this clone. This chain joins TRBV3-1 (or the pseudogene TRBV3-2) and TRBJ1-6, with D possibly being TRBD1 (6 bases). The CDR3 spans 17 residues. CDR1 LGHDT and CDR2 YNNKEL come from the germline V gene (reference sequence). V lost 3 bases and J lost 3, with 15 bases in between. CDR3 protein: CASSHRGQILYNSPLHF. As DNA, the CDR3 is TGTGCCAGCAGCCACAGAGGACAGATCCTCTATAATTCACCCCTCCACTTT.

The chain is built from TRBV7-8 and TRBJ1-2; a possible D gene is TRBD1 (5 bases). V lost 5 bases and J lost 4, with 11 bases in between. This CDR3 region has 13 residues. Germline V gene lookup returns CDR1 SGHVS and CDR2 FQNEAQ. The CDR3, as DNA: TGTGCCAGCAGCCTAGACAGCAGCTATGGCTACACCTTC. Amino acid sequence: CASSLDSSYGYTF.

A single count supports this clone. The rearrangement uses TRBV27 and TRBJ2-3, with 11 bases that match TRBD2. The CDR3 consists of 15 residues. V gave up 5 bases and J gave up 1 base; unmatched junction bases: 2. Germline CDR1 and CDR2: MNHEY and SMNVEV (reference sequence). CDR3 amino acids: CASSPTSGGTDTQYF. The CDR3 nucleotides are TGTGCCAGCAGTCCGACTAGCGGGGGCACAGATACGCAGTATTTT.

The rearrangement links TRBV30 to TRBJ2-7; D perhaps matches TRBD2 (6 bases). Germline CDR1 reads GTSNPN; CDR2 reads SVGIG (reference sequence). This CDR3 is 12 amino acids long. Trimming cost V 2 bases and J 6 bases, with 11 bases left between them. The CDR3 DNA is TGTGCCTGGAGTTCCATCGGGGGCGAGCAGTACTTC. Translation gives CAWSSIGGEQYF.

This chain connects TRBV7-9 to TRBJ2-7; 7 nucleotides align to TRBD2. CDR3 size: 17 residues. The J segment lost 2 bases and the V segment lost 1 base, leaving 11 bases of the junction unmatched. From germline, CDR1 is SEHNR and CDR2 FQNEAQ (reference sequence). The CDR3 sequence is CASSLGVQREWAYEQYF. Here the CDR3 DNA reads TGTGCCAGCAGCTTAGGGGTCCAGCGGGAATGGGCCTACGAGCAGTACTTC.

The chain recombines TRBV19 with TRBJ1-6, with D possibly being TRBD1 (5 bases). Germline V gives CDR1 LNHDA, CDR2 SQIVND (reference sequence). Trimming cost V 2 bases and J 7 bases, with 12 bases left between them. This CDR3 is 15 amino acids long. This CDR3 reads CASSIMDGGNSPLHF. The CDR3 DNA reads TGTGCCAGTAGTATAATGGACGGGGGGAATTCACCCCTCCACTTT.